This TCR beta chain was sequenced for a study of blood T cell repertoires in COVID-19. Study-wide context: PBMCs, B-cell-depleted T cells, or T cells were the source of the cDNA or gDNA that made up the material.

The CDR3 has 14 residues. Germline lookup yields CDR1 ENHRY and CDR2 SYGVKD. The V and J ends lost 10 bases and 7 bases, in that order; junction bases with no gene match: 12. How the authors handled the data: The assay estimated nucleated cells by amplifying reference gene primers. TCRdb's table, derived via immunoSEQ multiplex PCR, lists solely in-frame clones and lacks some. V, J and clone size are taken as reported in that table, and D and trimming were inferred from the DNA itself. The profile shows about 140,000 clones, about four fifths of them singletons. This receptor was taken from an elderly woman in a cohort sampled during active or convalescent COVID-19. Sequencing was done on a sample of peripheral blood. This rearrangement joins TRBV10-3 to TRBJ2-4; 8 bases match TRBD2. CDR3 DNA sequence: TGTGCCACCTCGAGAACTAGCGGAAGTAACATTCAGTACTTC. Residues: CATSRTSGSNIQYF.